One and the same sample provided the 7 T cell receptor beta chains below, sequenced in a study of cytomegalovirus exposure and HLA in healthy donors. Vbeta (60) and Jbeta (13) primers were used in the PCR. TCRdb's copy holds only in-frame clones and misses some; the assay was immunoSEQ multiplex PCR. The sample records under 150,000 clones, approximately 84% being singletons. Sequenced: PBMCs. The source of these receptors is a boy between 2 and 15 years old in good health and CMV-seronegative.

As regards this clone: The junction departs from the called germline gene at one end, perhaps through a read error. The chain uses TRBV7-9 and TRBJ2-3; perhaps TRBD2 as D (6 bases). Germline assignment: CDR1 SEHNR and CDR2 FQNEAQ (reference sequence). This CDR3 is built from 15 residues. The DNA of the CDR3 is TGTTCCAGCAGCTTAGGCCGACTAGTTACAGATACGCAGTATTTT. Protein: CSSSLGRLVTDTQYF.

This clone appeared once. The chain employs TRBV29-1 and TRBJ2-3, with a weak D call TRBD2 (6 bases). Per germline, CDR1 SQVTM and CDR2 ANQGSEA. The CDR3 runs 14 residues. V lost 3 bases and J 0 bases, leaving 10 bases between the germline ends. The CDR3: CSVEGLESTDTQYF. Written as DNA, the CDR3 is TGCAGCGTTGAGGGACTGGAAAGCACAGATACGCAGTATTTT.

V is TRBV7-3 and J is TRBJ1-1; 8 bases agree with TRBD1. CDR3 length equals 15 residues. CDR1 is SGHTA and CDR2 is FQGTGA in the germline V gene. The V gene end was trimmed by 5 bases and the J gene end by 1 base; junction bases not matched to a gene: 6. The chain's CDR3 is CASSTGQVGNTEAFF. In nucleotides, the CDR3 is TGTGCCAGCAGCACGGGACAGGTCGGGAACACTGAAGCTTTCTTT.

This clone has just one count. The chain links TRBV18 to TRBJ2-7; the match to TRBD1 covers 11 bases. Per the germline V gene, CDR1 is KGHSH and CDR2 is LQKENI. The CDR3 consists of 16 residues. V lost 3 bases and J lost 3; bases outside the gene matches: 7. The CDR3 nucleotides read TGTGCCAGCTCACCCGGCCGGGACAGGGGGTTCTACGAGCAGTACTTC. As protein: CASSPGRDRGFYEQYF.

The genes are TRBV7-2 and TRBJ1-2, with a weak D call TRBD1 (6 bases). The CDR3 is made up of 13 amino acids. Germline CDR1 and CDR2: SGHTA and FQGNSA. V gave up 4 bases and J gave up 13 bases, with 19 bases separating them. This CDR3 is CASSSYLQGVATF. The CDR3 DNA reads as TGTGCCAGCAGCTCTTACCTACAGGGAGTTGCCACCTTC.

V and J are TRBV23-1 and TRBJ2-7, with D possibly being TRBD1 (5 bases). TRBV23-1 counts as an open reading frame of uncertain function. V lost 2 bases, J lost 2 bases, and 16 bases lay in between. The CDR3 has 16 amino acids. The CDR3 DNA sequence: TGCGCCAGCAGTCAAAACAGGCATAGAAGGACCTACGAGCAGTACGTC. Residues: CASSQNRHRRTYEQYV.

The rearrangement joins TRBV7-2 to TRBJ2-3; 8 bases agree with TRBD1. Germline values: CDR1 SGHTA, CDR2 FQGNSA. V was pared by 4 bases and J by 1 base, with 7 bases of the junction left unmatched. This CDR3 is 16 amino acids long. This chain's CDR3 is CASSSPGGSRTDTQYF. The CDR3 bases are TGTGCCAGCAGCTCCCCAGGGGGCAGTCGCACAGATACGCAGTATTTT.